Following are 14 T cell receptor beta chains from one sample sequenced in a study of human T cells and chemical hapten exposure. The time point: patch test 3, about 24 weeks after DPC sensitization. Specified treatment: therapeutic diphenylcyclopropenone sensitization with weekly scalp DPC. TCRdb itself ran the RACE reads through MiXCR, one entry per CDR3 protein. The data hold about 110,000 distinct CDR3 sequences, with 34% observed a single time. Sequences were derived from whole blood, sampled in connection with sensitization to the hapten diphenylcyclopropenone (DPC). Source of these receptors: a man aged 35-49 years with alopecia areata. Some clones in this sample may be carry-over from other donors' samples.

Many counts were recorded for this clonotype. The chain's CDR3 is CASTPGAAYNSPLHF. CDR3 sequence (DNA): TGTGCCAGCACTCCCGGGGCGGCTTATAATTCACCCCTCCACTTT. This chain links TRBV27 with TRBJ1-6; tentatively, D is TRBD1 (5 bases). This CDR3 contains 15 residues. CDR1 is MNHEY and CDR2 is SMNVEV in the germline V gene (reference sequence). The V end was cut by 7 bases, the J end by 4 bases, with 14 bases between.

This sequence joins TRBV9 and TRBJ2-1; TRBD2 agrees at 12 bases. The V segment lost 1 base and the J segment 10 bases; nucleotides outside the gene matches: 9. Germline loops: CDR1 SGDLS, CDR2 YYNGEE. The length of the CDR3 is 16 residues. The CDR3 coding sequence is TGTGCCAGCAGCGTAAGTCCTAGCGGGAGGGCAGGAGAGCAGTTCTTC. Its protein is CASSVSPSGRAGEQFF.

Many counts were recorded for this clonotype. The CDR3 nucleotides read TGTGCCAGCAGTTCTACCAATCAGCCCCAGCATTTT. This sequence encodes CASSSTNQPQHF. The V call is TRBV12-3 or TRBV12-4, the J call TRBJ1-5; D is uncertain. Trimming left V 4 bases short and J 3 bases short, with 4 bases between. The CDR3 totals 12 residues.

J is TRBJ1-5 and V is TRBV30; D perhaps matches TRBD1 (6 bases). In germline, CDR1 is GTSNPN, CDR2 SVGIG (reference sequence). V lost 2 bases and J lost 2, with 7 bases in between. This CDR3 spans 13 amino acids. The CDR3 here is CAWSRQGNQPQHF. DNA of the CDR3: TGTGCCTGGAGTAGACAGGGCAATCAGCCCCAGCATTTT.

There are a few counts of this clonotype. For the CDR3, the DNA is TGTGCCAGCACCCGTAGCGGGAGAGGGTACGAGCAGTACTTC. It encodes CASTRSGRGYEQYF. The V and J genes are TRBV6-2 or TRBV6-3 and TRBJ2-7; 9 bases match TRBD2. Trimming removed 7 bases from V and 4 bases from J; junction bases left unmatched: 8. Germline CDR1 is MNHEY and CDR2 is SVGEGT. The CDR3 spans 14 residues.

This clonotype was found a few times. The chain couples TRBV11-1 to TRBJ2-7; TRBD2 aligns across 10 bases. Germline V gene lookup returns CDR1 SGHAT and CDR2 FQDESV (reference sequence). This CDR3 has 13 amino acids. The V segment lost 8 bases and the J segment 4 bases; nucleotides outside the gene matches: 5. The CDR3 spells CASSASGSYEQYV. The CDR3 region has the DNA TGTGCCAGCTCTGCTAGCGGGAGTTACGAGCAGTACGTC.

The chain joins TRBV2 to TRBJ2-4; D not certain. Germline V gene data show CDR1 as SNHLY and CDR2 as FYNNEI. The V end lost 10 bases, the J end lost 0 bases, and 10 bases lay between the germline ends. The CDR3 runs 13 residues. As DNA, the CDR3 is TGTGCCACCATGGATCCAGCCAAAAACATTCAGTACTTC. Encoded protein: CATMDPAKNIQYF.

In its sample, this clonotype was seen a few times. This chain links TRBV12-3 or TRBV12-4 with TRBJ2-7; 8 positions match TRBD1. The CDR3 covers 15 residues. J was trimmed by 3 bases and V by 3 bases; bases with no gene match: 7. For the CDR3, the DNA is TGTGCCAGCAGTTTCCGGACAGGGTTCAACTACGAGCAGTACTTC. This encodes CASSFRTGFNYEQYF.

The chain uses TRBV29-1 and TRBJ1-5, with 9 bases aligning to TRBD1. Germline V CDR1 and CDR2: SQVTM, ANQGSEA. Germline trimming cut 6 bases from V and 3 bases from J; bases unmatched to any gene: 3. This CDR3 is 13 amino acids long. In nucleotides, the CDR3 is TGCAGCGTCGGGGACAGGGTCAATCAGCCCCAGCATTTT. It codes for CSVGDRVNQPQHF.

The chain uses TRBV5-4 and TRBJ2-2; 8 nucleotides line up with TRBD2. Trimming cost V 1 base and J 9 bases; bases outside gene matches: 5. CDR1 and CDR2 (germline): SGHNT, YYREEE (reference sequence). The CDR3 has 14 residues. This chain's CDR3 is CASSLRAGVRELFF. The CDR3 DNA reads TGTGCCAGCAGCTTGCGAGCGGGAGTCCGGGAGCTGTTTTTT.

V usage is TRBV29-1 and J usage is TRBJ1-5; D remains ambiguous. Trimming took off 5 bases at V and 0 bases at J, with 8 bases between the two ends. The CDR3 is 13 amino acids. Per the germline V gene, CDR1 is SQVTM and CDR2 is ANQGSEA. CDR3 sequence reads: CSVRVDSNQPQHF. As DNA, the CDR3 is TGCAGCGTTAGGGTCGATAGCAATCAGCCCCAGCATTTT.

The V and J genes are TRBV9 and TRBJ1-6; perhaps TRBD1 as D (5 bases). CDR3 length: 15 residues. The V end was cut by 2 bases, the J end by 14 bases, with 20 bases between. From germline, CDR1 is SGDLS and CDR2 YYNGEE. The CDR3 spells CASSVRDGPMVSLHF. CDR3 nucleotides: TGTGCCAGCAGCGTCAGGGATGGTCCCATGGTGTCCCTCCACTTT. Full variable domain (outside the CDR3, taken from reference TRBV9 and TRBJ1-6): DSGVTQTPKHLITATGQRVTLRCSPRSGDLSVYWYQQSLDQGLQFLIQYYNGEERAKGNILERFSAQQFPDLHSELNLSSLELGDSALYFCASSVRDGPMVSLHFGNGTRLTVT.

This clonotype showed up just a few times. This chain joins TRBV9 and TRBJ2-3; the D gene is possibly TRBD2 (6 bases). Between the trimmed V and J ends, which lost 3 bases and 1 base, there was a span of 12 bases. This CDR3 comprises 15 residues. Germline assignment: CDR1 SGDLS and CDR2 YYNGEE. The CDR3, as DNA: TGTGCCAGCAGCGCGGACTATCCTCGCACAGATACGCAGTATTTT. Translated, it gives CASSADYPRTDTQYF.

The rearrangement links TRBV28 to TRBJ2-7; TRBD2 aligns across 10 bases. The ends lost 8 bases at V and 4 bases at J; junction bases unmatched: 11. CDR3 length: 15 amino acids. Germline values: CDR1 MDHEN, CDR2 SYDVKM. In nucleotides, the CDR3 is TGTGCCAGCGGGTCCTCTAGCGGGAGTGTATACGAGCAGTACTTC. Its protein is CASGSSSGSVYEQYF.